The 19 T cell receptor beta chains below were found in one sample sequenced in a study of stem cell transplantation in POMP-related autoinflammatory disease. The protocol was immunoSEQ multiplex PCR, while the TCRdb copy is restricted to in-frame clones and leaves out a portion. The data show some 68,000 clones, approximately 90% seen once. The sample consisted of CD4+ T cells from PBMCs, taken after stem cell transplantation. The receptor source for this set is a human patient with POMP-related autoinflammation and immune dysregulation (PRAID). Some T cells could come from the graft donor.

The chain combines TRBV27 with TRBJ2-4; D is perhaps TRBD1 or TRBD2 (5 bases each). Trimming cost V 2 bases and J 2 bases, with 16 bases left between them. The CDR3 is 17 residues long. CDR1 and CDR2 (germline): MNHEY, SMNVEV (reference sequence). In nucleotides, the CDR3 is TGTGCCAGCAGTTTAAGTTGGATGGGGACGACCAAAAACATTCAGTACTTC. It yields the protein CASSLSWMGTTKNIQYF.

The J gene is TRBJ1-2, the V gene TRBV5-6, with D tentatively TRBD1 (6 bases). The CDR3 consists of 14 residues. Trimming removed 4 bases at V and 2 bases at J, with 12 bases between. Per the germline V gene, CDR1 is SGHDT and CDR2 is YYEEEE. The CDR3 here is CASSVGHPNYGYTF. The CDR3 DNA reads TGTGCCAGCAGCGTGGGACATCCGAACTATGGCTACACCTTC.

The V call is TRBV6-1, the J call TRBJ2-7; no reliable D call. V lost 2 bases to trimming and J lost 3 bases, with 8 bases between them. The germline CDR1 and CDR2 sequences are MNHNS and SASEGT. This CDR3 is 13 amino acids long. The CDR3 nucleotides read TGTGCCAGCAGTGAACCAGGCAGCTACGAGCAGTACTTC. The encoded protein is CASSEPGSYEQYF.

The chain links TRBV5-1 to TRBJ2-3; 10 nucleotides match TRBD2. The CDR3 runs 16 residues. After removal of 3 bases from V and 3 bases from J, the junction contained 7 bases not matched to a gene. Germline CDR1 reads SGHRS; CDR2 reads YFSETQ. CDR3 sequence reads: CASSYAASGGTDTQYF. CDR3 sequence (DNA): TGCGCCAGCAGCTATGCGGCTAGCGGGGGAACAGATACGCAGTATTTT.

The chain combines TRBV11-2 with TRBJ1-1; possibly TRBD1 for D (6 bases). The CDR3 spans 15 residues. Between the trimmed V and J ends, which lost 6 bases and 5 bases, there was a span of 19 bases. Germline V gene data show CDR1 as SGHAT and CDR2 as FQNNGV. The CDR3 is CASRSVQGQGTEAFF. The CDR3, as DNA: TGTGCCAGCAGATCCGTCCAGGGGCAAGGGACTGAAGCTTTCTTT.

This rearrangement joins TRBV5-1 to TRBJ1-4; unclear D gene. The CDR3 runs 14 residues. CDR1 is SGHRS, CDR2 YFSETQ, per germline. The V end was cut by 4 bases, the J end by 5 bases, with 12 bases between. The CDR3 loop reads CASSRDRPNEKLFF. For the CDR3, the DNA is TGCGCCAGCAGCCGAGACCGACCCAATGAAAAACTGTTTTTT.

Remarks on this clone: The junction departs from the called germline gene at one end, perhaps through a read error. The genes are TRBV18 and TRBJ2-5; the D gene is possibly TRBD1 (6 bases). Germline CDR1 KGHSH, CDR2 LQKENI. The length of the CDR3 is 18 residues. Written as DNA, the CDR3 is TGTGCCAGCTCACCACGCGGCCGCCGGGACACCCATCAAGGGACCCAGTACTTC. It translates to CASSPRGRRDTHQGTQYF.

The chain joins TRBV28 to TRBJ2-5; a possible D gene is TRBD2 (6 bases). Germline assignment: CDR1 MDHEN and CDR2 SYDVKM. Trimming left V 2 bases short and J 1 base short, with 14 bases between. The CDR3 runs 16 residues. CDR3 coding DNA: TGTGCCAGCAGTTTAACCCCTCTAGCGAGCCAAGAGACCCAGTACTTC. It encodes CASSLTPLASQETQYF.

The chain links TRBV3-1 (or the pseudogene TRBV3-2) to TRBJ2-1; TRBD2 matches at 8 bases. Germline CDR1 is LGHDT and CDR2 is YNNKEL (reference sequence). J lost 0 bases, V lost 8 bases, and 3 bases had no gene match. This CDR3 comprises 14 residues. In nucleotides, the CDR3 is TGTGCCAGCGCTAGCGGGTACTCCTACAATGAGCAGTTCTTC. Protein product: CASASGYSYNEQFF.

CDR3 residues: CASSVLSRGGYNEQFF. DNA of the CDR3: TGTGCCAGCAGCGTGCTAAGCCGAGGGGGGTACAATGAGCAGTTCTTC. The chain carries TRBV9 and TRBJ2-1, with D perhaps being TRBD1 or TRBD2 (6 bases each). Trimming pared 2 bases from V and 4 bases from J, leaving 16 bases between. CDR3 size: 16 residues. CDR1 is SGDLS, CDR2 YYNGEE, per germline.

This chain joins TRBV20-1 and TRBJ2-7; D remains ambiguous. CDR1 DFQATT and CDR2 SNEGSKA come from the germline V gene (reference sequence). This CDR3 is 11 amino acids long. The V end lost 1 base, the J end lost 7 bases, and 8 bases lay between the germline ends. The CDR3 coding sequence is TGCAGTGCTAGAGTAGTCCCAGAGCAGTACTTC. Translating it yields CSARVVPEQYF.

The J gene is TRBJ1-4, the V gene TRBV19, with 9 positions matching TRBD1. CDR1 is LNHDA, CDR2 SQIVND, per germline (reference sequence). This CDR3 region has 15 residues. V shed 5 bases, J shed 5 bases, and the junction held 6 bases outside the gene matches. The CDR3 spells CASSGGTGQNEKLFF. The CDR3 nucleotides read TGTGCCAGTAGTGGCGGGACAGGGCAGAATGAAAAACTGTTTTTT.

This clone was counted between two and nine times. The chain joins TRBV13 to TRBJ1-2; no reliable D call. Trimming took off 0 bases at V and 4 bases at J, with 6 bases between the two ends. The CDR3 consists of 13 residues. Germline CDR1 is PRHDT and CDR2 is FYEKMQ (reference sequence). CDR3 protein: CASSLGQSYGYTF. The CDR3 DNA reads TGTGCCAGCAGCTTAGGACAGAGCTATGGCTACACCTTC.

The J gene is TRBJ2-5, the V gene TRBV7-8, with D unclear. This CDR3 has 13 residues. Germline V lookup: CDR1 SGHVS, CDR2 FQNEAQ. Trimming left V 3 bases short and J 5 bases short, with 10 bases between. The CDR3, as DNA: TGTGCCAGCAGCTTTGAGGAGAAGGAGACCCAGTACTTC. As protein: CASSFEEKETQYF.

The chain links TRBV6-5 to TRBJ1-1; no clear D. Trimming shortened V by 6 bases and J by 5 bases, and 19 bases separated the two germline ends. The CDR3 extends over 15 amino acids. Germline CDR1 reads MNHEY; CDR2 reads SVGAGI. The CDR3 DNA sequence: TGTGCCAGCAGCCGAAACCCCGGATATGAAACTGAAGCTTTCTTT. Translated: CASSRNPGYETEAFF.

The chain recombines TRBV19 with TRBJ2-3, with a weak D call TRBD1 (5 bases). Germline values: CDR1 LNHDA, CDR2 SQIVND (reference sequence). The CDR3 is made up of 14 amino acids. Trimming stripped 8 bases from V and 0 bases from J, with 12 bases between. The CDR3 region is CASERRGSTDTQYF. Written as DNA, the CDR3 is TGTGCCAGTGAGAGAAGGGGTAGCACAGATACGCAGTATTTT.

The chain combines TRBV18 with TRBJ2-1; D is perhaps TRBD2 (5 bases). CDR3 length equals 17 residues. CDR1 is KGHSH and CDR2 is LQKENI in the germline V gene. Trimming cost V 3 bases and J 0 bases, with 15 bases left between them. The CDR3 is CASSPLSGLGSYNEQFF. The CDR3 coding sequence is TGTGCCAGCTCACCGCTCAGCGGTCTAGGCTCCTACAATGAGCAGTTCTTC.

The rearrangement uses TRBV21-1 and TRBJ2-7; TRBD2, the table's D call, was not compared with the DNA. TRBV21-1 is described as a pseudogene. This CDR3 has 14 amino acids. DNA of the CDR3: TGTGCCAGCAGCGCCCGTCTCGGGAGGTACGAGCAGTACGTC. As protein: CASSARLGRYEQYV.

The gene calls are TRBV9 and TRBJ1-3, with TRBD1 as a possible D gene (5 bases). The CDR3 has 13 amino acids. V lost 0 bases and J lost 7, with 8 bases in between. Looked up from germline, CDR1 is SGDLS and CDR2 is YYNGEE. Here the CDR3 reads CASSVGGENTIYF. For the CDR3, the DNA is TGTGCCAGCAGCGTAGGGGGGGAGAACACCATATATTTT.